One sample yielded the 20 T cell receptor beta chains listed below, sequenced in a study of post-analysis software for immune sequencing data. Prepared libraries of TCR beta cDNA carried unique molecular identifiers. TCRdb recomputed calls from the PCR reads with MiXCR, one row per CDR3 protein. The data hold fewer than 850,000 distinct CDR3 sequences, with approximately 30% observed a single time. For these receptors, no antigen is known. Points from the study as a whole: Five TRBV segments, including TRBV5-6, TRBV5-1 and TRBV20-1, were more frequent in patients than controls.

Sequencing input: blood. The origin of the receptors is a girl aged 10-17 years with multiple sclerosis.

The chain employs TRBV6-5 and TRBJ2-7; 7 nucleotides align to TRBD2. The junction had 5 bases not matched to a gene; V was cut back by 6 bases and J by 0 bases. Germline V lookup: CDR1 MNHEY, CDR2 SVGAGI. The CDR3 is made up of 14 amino acids. The DNA for the CDR3 is TGTGCCAGCAGCCGGCGGGAGTACTCCTACGAGCAGTACTTC. Translating gives CASSRREYSYEQYF.

The rearrangement joins TRBV6-5 to TRBJ1-5; D might be TRBD1 (5 bases). There are 16 residues in the CDR3. The germline gives CDR1 MNHEY, CDR2 SVGAGI. Trimming pared 7 bases from V and 0 bases from J, leaving 16 bases between. CDR3 loop: CASKAGLGGSNQPQHF. DNA of the CDR3: TGTGCCAGCAAGGCAGGGCTCGGGGGTAGCAATCAGCCCCAGCATTTT.

The J gene is TRBJ2-1, the V gene TRBV20-1, with 8 bases matching TRBD2. CDR1 is DFQATT, CDR2 SNEGSKA, per germline (reference sequence). This CDR3 is 17 amino acids long. The junction had 8 bases not matched to a gene; V was cut back by 1 base and J by 0 bases. This CDR3 reads CSARASGGWSSYNEQFF. CDR3 DNA sequence: TGCAGTGCTAGAGCCAGCGGGGGCTGGAGCTCCTACAATGAGCAGTTCTTC.

The chain's CDR3 is CASSDRGLYNEQFF. As DNA, the CDR3 is TGTGCCAGCAGCGACAGGGGCCTCTACAATGAGCAGTTCTTC. The rearrangement uses TRBV13 and TRBJ2-1; 8 nucleotides match TRBD1. Germline CDR1 PRHDT, CDR2 FYEKMQ (reference sequence). With V trimmed by 5 bases and J by 3 bases, 3 bases remained unmatched. The CDR3 loop spans 14 amino acids.

J is TRBJ2-4 and V is TRBV6-2 or TRBV6-3, with D perhaps TRBD1 (5 bases). Per the germline V gene, CDR1 is MNHEY and CDR2 is SVGEGT. Between the trimmed V and J ends, which lost 0 bases and 15 bases, there was a span of 15 bases. This CDR3 region has 13 residues. The CDR3 loop is CASSYSAGKFAYF. The CDR3 nucleotides are TGTGCCAGCAGTTACTCGGCAGGGAAGTTCGCGTACTTC.

Turning to this clonotype: A much bigger clone sits one base away, suggesting this may be a read error. The rearrangement links TRBV12-3 or TRBV12-4 to TRBJ2-7, with 10 nucleotides matching TRBD2. The CDR3 has 16 residues. The CDR3: CASSLVGLAFSYEQDF. CDR3 in DNA: TGTGCCAGCAGTTTAGTGGGACTAGCGTTTTCCTACGAGCAGGACTTC.

This clonotype was seen a handful of times. The J gene is TRBJ2-5, the V gene TRBV11-2; TRBD1 matches 11 bases. The germline V gene encodes CDR1 SGHAT and CDR2 FQNNGV. After removal of 2 bases from V and 1 base from J, the junction contained 3 bases not matched to a gene. The CDR3 contains 16 residues. The CDR3 is CASSLIGQGAQETQYF. CDR3 DNA: TGTGCCAGCAGCTTAATTGGACAGGGGGCCCAAGAGACCCAGTACTTC.

The chain uses TRBV6-2 or TRBV6-3 and TRBJ1-2, with D hard to call. Germline values: CDR1 MNHEY, CDR2 SVGEGT. The CDR3 covers 13 residues. The V end was cut by 7 bases, the J end by 0 bases, with 9 bases between. The DNA for the CDR3 is TGTGCCAGCATCCCTCGAGCTAACTATGGCTACACCTTC. Its protein is CASIPRANYGYTF.

A few counts support this clonotype. The V call is TRBV5-1, the J call TRBJ2-1, with D uncertain. V was shortened by 2 bases and J by 0 bases, with 9 bases between the two germline ends. This CDR3 spans 15 amino acids. CDR1 SGHRS and CDR2 YFSETQ come from the germline V gene. In nucleotides, the CDR3 is TGCGCCAGCAGCTTTACGGCGAGCTCCTACAATGAGCAGTTCTTC. It yields the protein CASSFTASSYNEQFF. The complete variable domain, with remaining parts taken from reference TRBV5-1 and TRBJ2-1, reads KAGVTQTPRYLIKTRGQQVTLSCSPISGHRSVSWYQQTPGQGLQFLFEYFSETQRNKGNFPGRFSGRQFSNSRSEMNVSTLELGDSALYLCASSFTASSYNEQFFGPGTRLTVL.

In the case of this clonotype: A read error may account for a junction end that differs from germline. This sequence joins TRBV6-6 and TRBJ2-1, with no clear D. The CDR3 contains 13 residues. The germline gives CDR1 MNHNY, CDR2 SVGAGI (reference sequence). Written as DNA, the CDR3 is TGTGCCAGCAGTCCTACCCAGTACAATGAGCGGTTCTTC. Protein sequence: CASSPTQYNERFF.

This rearrangement joins TRBV4-2 to TRBJ1-5; 7 nucleotides match TRBD1. CDR3 length: 17 amino acids. V lost 2 bases to trimming and J lost 5 bases; unmatched junction nucleotides: 12. Germline assignment: CDR1 LGHNA and CDR2 YNFKEQ. In DNA form, the CDR3 reads TGTGCCAGCAGCCAAAGTTTGACAGGGAGAGTGGATCAGCCCCAGCATTTT. The encoded protein is CASSQSLTGRVDQPQHF.

This clonotype was observed at least ten times. This chain uses TRBV20-1 with TRBJ2-1; tentatively, D is TRBD1 (6 bases). CDR3 size: 14 residues. Germline loops: CDR1 DFQATT, CDR2 SNEGSKA (reference sequence). With 4 bases removed from V and 0 bases from J, the gap between germline ends came to 10 bases. The CDR3 spells CSAKGTSSYNEQFF. For the CDR3, the DNA is TGCAGTGCTAAGGGGACAAGCTCCTACAATGAGCAGTTCTTC.

This chain joins TRBV20-1 and TRBJ2-7; 9 positions match TRBD1. This CDR3 has 15 residues. Germline CDR1 and CDR2: DFQATT and SNEGSKA (reference sequence). With V trimmed by 2 bases and J by 2 bases, 7 bases remained unmatched. The CDR3 DNA sequence: TGCAGTGCTAGATCCCCGGGACAGGGCCCCTACGAGCAGTACTTC. It translates to CSARSPGQGPYEQYF.

The gene calls are TRBV28 and TRBJ2-7; 8 bases agree with TRBD1. CDR1 MDHEN and CDR2 SYDVKM come from the germline V gene. The CDR3 has 14 amino acids. Losses at the gene ends were 3 bases for V and 5 bases for J; bases not matched to a gene: 6. CDR3 coding DNA: TGTGCCAGCAGTTTCCTTGACAGGGGTGACGAGCAGTACTTC. This gives the protein CASSFLDRGDEQYF.

The chain joins TRBV7-2 to TRBJ2-3; 13 bases are shared with TRBD2. V lost 5 bases, J lost 6 bases, and 8 bases stayed unmatched. The CDR3 consists of 16 residues. Germline CDR1 SGHTA, CDR2 FQGNSA. In DNA form, the CDR3 reads TGTGCCAGCAGCCCCCGACTAGCGGGAGGTAGGGATACGCAGTATTTT. This encodes CASSPRLAGGRDTQYF.

This clonotype has a handful of counts. V usage is TRBV2 and J usage is TRBJ2-1; perhaps TRBD1 as D (6 bases). CDR3 size: 11 residues. Trimming removed 8 bases from V and 6 bases from J, with 8 bases in between. Germline lookup yields CDR1 SNHLY and CDR2 FYNNEI. The CDR3, as DNA: TGTGCCAGCGGACAGACCAATGAGCAGTTCTTC. This gives the protein CASGQTNEQFF. Drawing the rest from reference TRBV2 and TRBJ2-1, the complete variable domain is EPEVTQTPSHQVTQMGQEVILRCVPISNHLYFYWYRQILGQKVEFLVSFYNNEISEKSEIFDDQFSVERPDGSNFTLKIRSTKLEDSAMYFCASGQTNEQFFGPGTRLTVL.

This chain links TRBV10-3 with TRBJ2-7; D might be TRBD1 or TRBD2, each matching 5 bases. V dropped 7 bases and J dropped 2 bases, with 24 bases sitting between them. The CDR3 consists of 17 residues. The germline V gene has CDR1 ENHRY and CDR2 SYGVKD. CDR3 coding DNA: TGTGCCATCAAACATGGAATGGGCAGGGAGAGCCCCTACGAGCAGTACTTC. This codes for CAIKHGMGRESPYEQYF.

This clonotype was observed a handful of times. The chain recombines TRBV25-1 with TRBJ2-7; D may be TRBD2 (5 bases). Trimming removed 7 bases from V and 6 bases from J, with 19 bases in between. Germline loops: CDR1 MGHDK, CDR2 SYGVNS. The CDR3 sequence is 14 residues long. DNA for the CDR3: TGTGCCAGCACCCCATCGTCGGGGTTATCCGAGCAGTACTTC. Protein sequence: CASTPSSGLSEQYF.

The V and J genes are TRBV11-2 and TRBJ2-7; D is possibly TRBD2 (5 bases). With 5 bases removed from V and 2 bases from J, the gap between germline ends came to 19 bases. CDR3 length equals 16 residues. Germline lookup yields CDR1 SGHAT and CDR2 FQNNGV. CDR3 DNA: TGTGCCAGCAGCCTGACCTACCGGACTGACACCTACGAGCAGTACTTC. Translated, it gives CASSLTYRTDTYEQYF.

This chain joins TRBV14 and TRBJ1-6; D might be TRBD1 (6 bases). The germline V gene has CDR1 SGHDN and CDR2 FVKESK. V was cut by 6 bases and J by 10 bases, with 25 bases left in between. The CDR3 runs 17 residues. The CDR3 reads CASRQTLFTGHQSPLHF. DNA for the CDR3: TGTGCCAGCAGGCAGACCCTATTTACAGGGCATCAGTCACCCCTCCACTTT.